This T cell receptor beta chain stems from a study of long-term antiretroviral therapy in people with HIV. The study's findings and limits: Narrower CDR3 length ranges marked HIV repertoires relative to controls.

Deletions cut 4 bases from V and 3 bases from J, with 8 bases between. The CDR3 consists of 12 residues. CDR1 and CDR2 from the germline V gene are SGDLS and YYNGEE. Researchers ran immunoSEQ v3.0 at survey level. Produced via immunoSEQ multiplex PCR; TCRdb's table is partial and in-frame only. The sample includes about 48,000 clones, under 90% of them seen just once. This clone has just a few counts. Antigen: not known. Participants living with HIV all received treatment in the United States. The V call is TRBV9, the J call TRBJ2-7, with D perhaps being TRBD1 or TRBD2 (5 bases each). Source: unsorted PBMCs, taken 0.8 years after starting antiretroviral therapy. This clonotype was obtained from a woman under 30 with HIV. The CDR3 nucleotides are TGTGCCAGCAGCTCAGGGAGCTACGAGCAGTACTTC. Residues: CASSSGSYEQYF.